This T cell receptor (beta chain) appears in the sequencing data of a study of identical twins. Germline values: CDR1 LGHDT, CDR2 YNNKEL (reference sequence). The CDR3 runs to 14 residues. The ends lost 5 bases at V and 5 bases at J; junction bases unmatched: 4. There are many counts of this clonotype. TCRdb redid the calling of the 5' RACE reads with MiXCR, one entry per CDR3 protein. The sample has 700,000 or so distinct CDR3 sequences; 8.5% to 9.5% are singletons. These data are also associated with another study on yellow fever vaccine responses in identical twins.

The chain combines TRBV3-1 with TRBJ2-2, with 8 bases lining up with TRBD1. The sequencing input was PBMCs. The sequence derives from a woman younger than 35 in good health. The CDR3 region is CASSVDRVTGELFF. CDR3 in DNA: TGTGCCAGCAGCGTGGACAGGGTGACCGGGGAGCTGTTTTTT.